This T cell receptor beta chain was captured in a study of cytomegalovirus exposure and HLA in healthy donors. Germline trimming cut 5 bases from V and 8 bases from J; bases unmatched to any gene: 11. The germline CDR1 and CDR2 sequences are LNHDA and SQIVND (reference sequence). The CDR3 spans 15 residues. Assay used: immunoSEQ multiplex PCR; TCRdb lists only in-frame clones, some missing. The sample holds tens of thousands of clones, roughly 93% seen once. The chain employs TRBV19 and TRBJ1-4, with TRBD1 identical over 7 bases. The TCR was taken from a man aged 25 to 45 in good health and CMV-seronegative. Sequences were obtained from PBMCs. CDR3 DNA sequence: TGTGCCAGTAGTCTACGACAGGGTACAAGCGAAAAACTGTTTTTT. Protein: CASSLRQGTSEKLFF.